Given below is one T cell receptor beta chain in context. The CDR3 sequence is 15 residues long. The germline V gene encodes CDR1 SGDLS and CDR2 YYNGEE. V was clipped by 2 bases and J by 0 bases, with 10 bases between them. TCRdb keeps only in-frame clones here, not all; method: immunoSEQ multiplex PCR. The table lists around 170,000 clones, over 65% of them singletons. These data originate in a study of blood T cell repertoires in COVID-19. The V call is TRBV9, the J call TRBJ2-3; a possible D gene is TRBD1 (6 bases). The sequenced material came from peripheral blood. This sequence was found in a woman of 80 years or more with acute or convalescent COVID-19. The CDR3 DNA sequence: TGTGCCAGCAGCGTGGGGGACATAAGCACAGATACGCAGTATTTT. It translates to CASSVGDISTDTQYF.